One sample yielded the 8 T cell receptor beta chains listed below, sequenced in a study of blood T cell repertoires in COVID-19. The protocol was immunoSEQ multiplex PCR, while the TCRdb copy is restricted to in-frame clones and leaves out a portion. The table has some 33,000 clones, 80% to 95% seen once; the top ten hold approximately 1%. Sequencing input: peripheral blood. These receptors all stem from a man in his 70s with active or convalescent COVID-19.

The chain couples TRBV6-6 to TRBJ1-1; D possibly corresponds to TRBD1 (5 bases). V was cut by 5 bases and J by 1 base, with 17 bases left in between. CDR3 length equals 16 residues. The germline V gene encodes CDR1 MNHNY and CDR2 SVGAGI (reference sequence). The CDR3 spells CASSAPAGRPNTEAFF. The DNA for the CDR3 is TGTGCCAGCAGTGCGCCCGCGGGGCGGCCGAACACTGAAGCTTTCTTT.

V is TRBV4-3 and J is TRBJ1-2; D may be TRBD1 (5 bases). V was clipped by 8 bases and J by 4 bases, with 14 bases between them. CDR1 is LGHNA and CDR2 is YSLEER in the germline V gene. There are 13 residues in the CDR3. CDR3 in DNA: TGCGCCAGCGCTCGGGCAGGGTCCTATGGCTACACCTTC. It codes for CASARAGSYGYTF.

This chain uses TRBV2 with TRBJ2-1; 7 positions match TRBD2. The germline V gene has CDR1 SNHLY and CDR2 FYNNEI. The V segment lost 8 bases and the J segment 7 bases; nucleotides outside the gene matches: 11. The CDR3 covers 14 residues. The CDR3 spells CASCREAGRNEQFF. The CDR3 DNA reads TGTGCCAGCTGCCGGGAGGCGGGAAGGAATGAGCAGTTCTTC.

The V gene is TRBV5-1, the J gene TRBJ2-7, with 8 bases that match TRBD2. The CDR3 runs to 15 residues. J was trimmed by 3 bases and V by 5 bases; bases with no gene match: 10. Germline CDR1 reads SGHRS; CDR2 reads YFSETQ. The CDR3 sequence: CASRPGTRNFYEQYF. The CDR3 DNA follows: TGCGCCAGCAGACCCGGGACTAGGAACTTCTACGAGCAGTACTTC.

The V gene is TRBV7-8, the J gene TRBJ2-7; weak D call: TRBD1 (6 bases). The CDR3 has 12 residues. The ends were cut back, 5 bases at V and 4 bases at J, with 9 bases in the middle. Per germline, CDR1 SGHVS and CDR2 FQNEAQ. The CDR3 bases are TGTGCCAGCAGCGTCCAGGGGTACGAGCAGTACTTC. This translates into CASSVQGYEQYF.

This rearrangement joins TRBV27 to TRBJ1-2; 10 bases agree with TRBD1. This CDR3 spans 16 amino acids. CDR1 and CDR2 (germline): MNHEY, SMNVEV (reference sequence). Trimming at V came to 5 bases and at J to 8 bases, leaving 14 bases not matched to a gene. CDR3 loop: CASSLYGTGAYLGYTF. The CDR3 region has the DNA TGTGCCAGCAGTCTCTATGGGACAGGGGCCTATCTCGGCTACACCTTC.

The chain couples TRBV24-1 to TRBJ2-4, with 7 bases identical to TRBD1. The CDR3 runs to 15 residues. V dropped 3 bases and J dropped 4; count of bases not matched to a gene: 5. CDR1 is KGHDR and CDR2 is SFDVKD in the germline V gene. The CDR3 spells CATSDPRQGKNIQYF. Written as DNA, the CDR3 is TGTGCCACCAGTGATCCTAGACAGGGAAAAAACATTCAGTACTTC.

The J gene is TRBJ2-3, the V gene TRBV6-5; 8 positions match TRBD1. This CDR3 is built from 15 residues. Germline V gene sequence: CDR1 MNHEY, CDR2 SVGAGI. With 5 bases clipped from V and 3 bases from J, the junction kept 7 bases outside the gene matches. In DNA, the CDR3 is TGTGCCAGCAGTCGTCCAGGACAGGGAACAGATACGCAGTATTTT. Encoded protein: CASSRPGQGTDTQYF.